This TCR beta chain was identified during a study of blood T cell repertoires in COVID-19. Study summary: COVID-19 samples collected from the United States, Italy and Spain covered acute and convalescent phases. The cDNA or gDNA used as material had been derived from T cells, B-cell-depleted T cells, or PBMCs.

This clone was observed once. Per the original data handling: Amplification of reference gene primers was used by the study to estimate nucleated cell counts. Some clones are missing from TCRdb's copy, which holds only in-frame ones; the method was immunoSEQ multiplex PCR. D and trimming were read from the DNA, whereas the V and J calls and clone size are those reported in that table. Among over 85,000 clones listed, nearly 90% were seen once. V gave up 7 bases and J gave up 10 bases, with 17 bases separating them. Germline assignment: CDR1 SNHLY and CDR2 FYNNEI. The CDR3 has 14 amino acids. Material for sequencing was peripheral blood. The chain combines TRBV2 with TRBJ1-6; D is possibly TRBD1 (5 bases). This receptor was obtained from a man aged 65 to 85 with acute or convalescent COVID-19. The DNA for the CDR3 is TGTGCCAGCATGGGACTGCCCCCTAGGTCACCCCTCCACTTT. It specifies CASMGLPPRSPLHF. Based on the CDR3 plus reference TRBV2 and TRBJ1-6, the full variable domain is EPEVTQTPSHQVTQMGQEVILRCVPISNHLYFYWYRQILGQKVEFLVSFYNNEISEKSEIFDDQFSVERPDGSNFTLKIRSTKLEDSAMYFCASMGLPPRSPLHFGNGTRLTVT.